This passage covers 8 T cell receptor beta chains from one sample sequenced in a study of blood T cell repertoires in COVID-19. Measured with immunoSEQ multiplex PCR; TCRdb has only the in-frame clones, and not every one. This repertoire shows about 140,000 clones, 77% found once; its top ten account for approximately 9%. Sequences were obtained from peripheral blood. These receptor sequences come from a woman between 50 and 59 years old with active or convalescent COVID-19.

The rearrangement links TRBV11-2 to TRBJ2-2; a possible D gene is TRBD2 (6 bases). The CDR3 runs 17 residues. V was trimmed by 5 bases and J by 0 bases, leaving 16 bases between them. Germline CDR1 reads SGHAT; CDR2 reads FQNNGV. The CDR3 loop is CASSLTGERPNTGELFF. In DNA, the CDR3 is TGTGCCAGCAGCCTGACGGGGGAGAGACCGAACACCGGGGAGCTGTTTTTT.

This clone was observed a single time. The CDR3, as DNA: TGTGCCAGCTCGGGGACTGAGGTCTCTGGGGCCAACGTCCTGACTTTC. It codes for CASSGTEVSGANVLTF. The V and J genes are TRBV18 and TRBJ2-6; tentative D call: TRBD2 (6 bases). Between the trimmed V and J ends, which lost 6 bases and 0 bases, there was a span of 12 bases. The CDR3 sequence is 16 residues long. Per the germline V gene, CDR1 is KGHSH and CDR2 is LQKENI.

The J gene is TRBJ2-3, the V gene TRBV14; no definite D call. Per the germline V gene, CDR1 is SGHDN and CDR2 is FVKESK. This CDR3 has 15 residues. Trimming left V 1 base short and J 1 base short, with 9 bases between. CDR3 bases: TGTGCCAGCAGCCAAGCAGTGCACCGCACAGATACGCAGTATTTT. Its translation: CASSQAVHRTDTQYF.

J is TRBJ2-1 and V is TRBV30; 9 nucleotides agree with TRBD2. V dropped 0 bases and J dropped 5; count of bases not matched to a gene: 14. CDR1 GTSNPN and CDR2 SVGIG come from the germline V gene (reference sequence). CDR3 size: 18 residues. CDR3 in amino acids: CAWSVRPRLAEFNNEQFF. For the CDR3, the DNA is TGTGCCTGGAGTGTACGGCCGAGACTAGCGGAATTCAACAATGAGCAGTTCTTC.

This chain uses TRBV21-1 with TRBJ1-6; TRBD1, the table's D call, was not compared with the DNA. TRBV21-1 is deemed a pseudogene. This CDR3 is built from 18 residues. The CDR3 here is CASSKGIFKQGKNSPLHF. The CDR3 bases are TGTGCCAGCAGCAAAGGAATCTTCAAACAGGGGAAGAATTCACCCCTCCACTTT.

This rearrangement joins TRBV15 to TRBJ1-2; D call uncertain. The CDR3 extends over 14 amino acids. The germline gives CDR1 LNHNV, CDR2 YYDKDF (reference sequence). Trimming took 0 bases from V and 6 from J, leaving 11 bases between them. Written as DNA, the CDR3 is TGTGCCACCAGCAGAGATTTGAGGGTCGATGGCTACACCTTC. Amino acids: CATSRDLRVDGYTF.

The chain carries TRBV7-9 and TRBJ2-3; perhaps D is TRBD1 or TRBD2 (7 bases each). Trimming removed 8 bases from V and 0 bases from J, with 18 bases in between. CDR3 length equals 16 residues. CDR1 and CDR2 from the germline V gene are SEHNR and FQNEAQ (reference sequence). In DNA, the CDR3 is TGTGCCAGCCCCAAGGGGGCGGGGGTAAGCACAGATACGCAGTATTTT. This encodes CASPKGAGVSTDTQYF. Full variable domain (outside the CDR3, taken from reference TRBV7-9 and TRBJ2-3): DTGVSQNPRHKITKRGQNVTFRCDPISEHNRLYWYRQTLGQGPEFLTYFQNEAQLEKSRLLSDRFSAERPKGSFSTLEIQRTEQGDSAMYLCASPKGAGVSTDTQYFGPGTRLTVL.

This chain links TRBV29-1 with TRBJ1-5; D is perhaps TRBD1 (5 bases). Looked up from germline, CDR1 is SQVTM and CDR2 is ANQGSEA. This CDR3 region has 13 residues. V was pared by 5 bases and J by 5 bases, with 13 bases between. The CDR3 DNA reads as TGCAGCGTTCGGCAGGGAGGGGATCAGCCCCAGCATTTT. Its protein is CSVRQGGDQPQHF.